One and the same sample provided the 28 T cell receptor beta chains below, sequenced in a study of T-cell reconstitution after alpha-beta-depleted transplantation in children. A library of TCRbeta sequences, prepared with unique molecular identifiers, was generated. Using its own MiXCR run on the PCR reads, TCRdb lists one record per CDR3 protein. The table includes about 90,000 distinct CDR3 sequences, 7% to 10% detected once. This specimen was PBMCs from the stem cell graft donor, taken from the stem cell graft. These receptors were obtained from a human donor who donated a stem cell graft to a child with congenital amegakaryocytic thrombocytopenia.

This clonotype was recorded at least ten times. The chain recombines TRBV20-1 with TRBJ1-1; tentatively, D is TRBD1 (5 bases). This CDR3 spans 13 amino acids. Trimming removed 6 bases at V and 1 base at J, with 12 bases between. The germline gives CDR1 DFQATT, CDR2 SNEGSKA (reference sequence). CDR3 region: CSAPGAGNTEAFF. The CDR3 DNA reads TGCAGTGCCCCCGGGGCGGGGAACACTGAAGCTTTCTTT.

This clonotype was counted at least ten times. The chain recombines TRBV24-1 with TRBJ2-1, with D possibly being TRBD1 (6 bases). The CDR3 is 17 residues long. Between the trimmed V and J ends, which lost 3 bases and 0 bases, there was a span of 14 bases. Germline lookup yields CDR1 KGHDR and CDR2 SFDVKD. CDR3 loop: CATSDGTHLSSYNEQFF. The CDR3 DNA sequence: TGTGCCACCAGTGATGGGACACACCTAAGCTCCTACAATGAGCAGTTCTTC.

This clonotype was counted ten times or more. The rearrangement links TRBV5-1 to TRBJ2-1; 7 bases fit TRBD2. CDR3 size: 14 residues. Germline values: CDR1 SGHRS, CDR2 YFSETQ. V was clipped by 4 bases and J by 8 bases; unmatched bases: 9. The CDR3 DNA follows: TGCGCCAGCAGCCTTCGGGGAGGGATCGATGAGCAGTTCTTC. As protein: CASSLRGGIDEQFF. The complete variable domain, with remaining parts taken from reference TRBV5-1 and TRBJ2-1, reads KAGVTQTPRYLIKTRGQQVTLSCSPISGHRSVSWYQQTPGQGLQFLFEYFSETQRNKGNFPGRFSGRQFSNSRSEMNVSTLELGDSALYLCASSLRGGIDEQFFGPGTRLTVL.

The V gene is TRBV4-2, the J gene TRBJ1-5; D gene ambiguous. The germline V gene has CDR1 LGHNA and CDR2 YNFKEQ. This CDR3 has 16 residues. V gave up 4 bases and J gave up 0 bases, with 13 bases separating them. The CDR3 is CASSPGPLFSNQPQHF. For the CDR3, the DNA is TGTGCCAGCAGCCCTGGGCCCCTCTTTAGCAATCAGCCCCAGCATTTT.

The chain links TRBV3-1 to TRBJ1-6; no reliable D call. V was shortened by 8 bases and J by 7 bases, with 24 bases between the two germline ends. Germline CDR1 is LGHDT and CDR2 is YNNKEL (reference sequence). The CDR3 is 17 residues long. CDR3 residues: CASCPLEGRSGNSPLHF. In DNA form, the CDR3 reads TGTGCCAGCTGCCCTCTGGAGGGCAGGTCGGGCAATTCACCCCTCCACTTT. Using reference TRBV3-1 and TRBJ1-6 for the parts outside the CDR3, the full variable domain is DTAVSQTPKYLVTQMGNDKSIKCEQNLGHDTMYWYKQDSKKFLKIMFSYNNKELIINETVPNRFSPKSPDKAHLNLHINSLELGDSAVYFCASCPLEGRSGNSPLHFGNGTRLTVT.

The genes are TRBV6-1 and TRBJ2-3; 8 bases are a match to TRBD1. CDR3 length: 14 residues. From germline, CDR1 is MNHNS and CDR2 SASEGT. V was pared by 10 bases and J by 2 bases, with 8 bases of the junction left unmatched. The DNA of the CDR3 is TGTGCCACTGCAGGACAGGGATACACAGATACGCAGTATTTT. It translates to CATAGQGYTDTQYF.

This clonotype was found many times. The chain couples TRBV25-1 to TRBJ2-2, with D hard to call. Trimming removed 4 bases from V and 4 bases from J, with 10 bases in between. This CDR3 has 14 amino acids. The germline gives CDR1 MGHDK, CDR2 SYGVNS. The CDR3 loop is CASSAARFTGELFF. CDR3 DNA sequence: TGTGCCAGCAGTGCAGCTAGATTCACCGGGGAGCTGTTTTTT.

This clonotype appeared many times. The chain carries TRBV7-2 and TRBJ2-5; TRBD1 matches at 8 bases. CDR1 SGHTA and CDR2 FQGNSA come from the germline V gene. The V and J ends lost 5 bases and 2 bases, in that order; junction bases with no gene match: 4. The CDR3 loop spans 14 amino acids. CDR3: CASSTTGGQETQYF. The CDR3 bases are TGTGCCAGCAGCACCACAGGGGGGCAAGAGACCCAGTACTTC.

This clonotype has a count of ten or more. The V and J genes are TRBV11-2 and TRBJ2-7; D gene unclear. The CDR3 loop spans 11 amino acids. Germline CDR1 and CDR2: SGHAT and FQNNGV. The V gene lost 3 bases and the J gene lost 6 bases, with 6 bases spanning the gap. The CDR3 reads CASSFLGEQYF. The CDR3 DNA reads TGTGCCAGCAGCTTTCTAGGCGAGCAGTACTTC.

The table lists this clonotype with many counts. The rearrangement uses TRBV12-3 or TRBV12-4 and TRBJ1-1; no definite D call. This CDR3 comprises 14 residues. V lost 5 bases and J 1 base, leaving 11 bases between the germline ends. CDR3 nucleotides: TGTGCCAGCAGTCCCTTTCAAGGGAACACTGAAGCTTTCTTT. Amino acids: CASSPFQGNTEAFF.

This clonotype was picked up many times. The V and J genes are TRBV4-1 and TRBJ1-2; 11 nucleotides agree with TRBD1. Germline CDR1 MGHRA, CDR2 YSYEKL. Trimming removed 5 bases from V and 3 bases from J; junction bases left unmatched: 5. This CDR3 is 15 amino acids long. The CDR3 region is CASSERTGGYYGYTF. CDR3 in DNA: TGCGCCAGCAGCGAACGGACAGGGGGCTACTATGGCTACACCTTC.

This clonotype was found many times. CDR3: CSARGARGGVIGEKLFF. CDR3 nucleotides: TGCAGTGCTAGGGGGGCGCGTGGGGGCGTAATAGGTGAAAAACTGTTTTTT. This chain joins TRBV20-1 and TRBJ1-4, with a tentative D call TRBD1 (6 bases). CDR1 and CDR2 from the germline V gene are DFQATT and SNEGSKA (reference sequence). The CDR3 contains 17 residues. V was shortened by 3 bases and J by 7 bases, with 24 bases between the two germline ends.

This clonotype occurred many times. The rearrangement uses TRBV7-2 and TRBJ2-1; D remains unclear. Germline V CDR1 and CDR2: SGHTA, FQGNSA. The CDR3 is 12 amino acids. Trimming pared 5 bases from V and 15 bases from J, leaving 17 bases between. CDR3 nucleotides: TGTGCCAGCAGCCCCATGAGAGCTAGTCTGTTCTTC. Protein product: CASSPMRASLFF.

This clonotype was detected many times. The V call is TRBV5-1, the J call TRBJ2-1, with 12 bases lining up with TRBD2. The CDR3 covers 16 residues. Germline values: CDR1 SGHRS, CDR2 YFSETQ. The junction had 10 bases not matched to a gene; V was cut back by 4 bases and J by 8 bases. DNA of the CDR3: TGCGCCAGCAGCCGAACCCTAGCGGGAGGGTTGGATGAGCAGTTCTTC. As protein: CASSRTLAGGLDEQFF.

This clonotype was seen at least ten times. One junction end does not reproduce the germline sequence, and a read error may be involved. This chain uses TRBV20-1 with TRBJ1-1; D is uncertain. Germline values: CDR1 DFQATT, CDR2 SNEGSKA (reference sequence). The CDR3 is made up of 12 amino acids. CDR3 coding DNA: TGCAGTGCTGAACAAGTGAACACTGAAGTTTTCTTT. Translating it yields CSAEQVNTEVFF.

This clonotype was observed many times. The CDR3 loop is CASSKAAGCGTGELFF. The CDR3 nucleotides are TGTGCCAGCAGCAAAGCTGCGGGGTGCGGCACCGGGGAGCTGTTTTTT. The chain employs TRBV21-1 and TRBJ2-2; whether TRBD2, the table's D call, matches the DNA was not checked. TRBV21-1 is noted as a pseudogene. The CDR3 consists of 16 residues.

Remarks on this clonotype: A much more abundant neighbour one base away suggests this may be a read error. V and J are TRBV4-2 and TRBJ2-2; either TRBD1 or TRBD2 may supply D (6 bases each). V shed 4 bases and J shed 5 bases, with 17 bases lying between them. The CDR3 sequence is 16 residues long. Germline CDR1 and CDR2: LGHNA and YNFKEQ. The CDR3 nucleotides are TGTGCCAGCAGCCTGGAACAGGGAGGACTTACCGGGGAGCTGTTTTTT. Translated, it gives CASSLEQGGLTGELFF.

This clonotype was recorded at least ten times. This chain uses TRBV4-1 with TRBJ1-5, with a possible D match to TRBD1 (5 bases). Trimming left V 2 bases short and J 3 bases short, with 14 bases between. In germline, CDR1 is MGHRA, CDR2 YSYEKL. This CDR3 is 16 amino acids long. As DNA, the CDR3 is TGCGCCAGCAGCCAACAGGGAGAGAGCCCCAATCAGCCCCAGCATTTT. This codes for CASSQQGESPNQPQHF.

The V gene is TRBV5-4, the J gene TRBJ2-3; D gene uncertain. CDR1 is SGHNT, CDR2 YYREEE, per germline (reference sequence). The ends were cut back, 4 bases at V and 3 bases at J, with 9 bases in the middle. The CDR3 has 13 amino acids. The CDR3 sequence: CASSHASTDTQYF. In DNA, the CDR3 is TGTGCCAGCAGCCACGCAAGTACAGATACGCAGTATTTT.

The rearrangement links TRBV29-1 to TRBJ2-1; the D gene is possibly TRBD2 (7 bases). V gave up 3 bases and J gave up 2 bases, with 11 bases separating them. This CDR3 region has 14 residues. Germline V lookup: CDR1 SQVTM, CDR2 ANQGSEA. The CDR3 region is CSVDLRGPYNEQFF. The CDR3 bases are TGCAGCGTTGACTTGCGGGGGCCCTACAATGAGCAGTTCTTC.

This clonotype has ten or more counts. This sequence joins TRBV4-2 and TRBJ2-5; D uncertain. The CDR3 covers 15 residues. Trimming cost V 3 bases and J 2 bases, with 13 bases left between them. The germline CDR1 and CDR2 sequences are LGHNA and YNFKEQ. The CDR3 DNA sequence: TGTGCCAGCAGCCAGGCGCCGCGTCTACAAGAGACCCAGTACTTC. Translating gives CASSQAPRLQETQYF.

At least ten counts were recorded for this clonotype. The genes are TRBV6-6 and TRBJ2-7; D is possibly TRBD1 (5 bases). Trimming removed 6 bases at V and 6 bases at J, with 12 bases between. This CDR3 has 12 amino acids. Looked up from germline, CDR1 is MNHNY and CDR2 is SVGAGI (reference sequence). The DNA of the CDR3 is TGTGCCAGCAGCCTGCTAGGGGCCGAGCAGTACTTC. This encodes CASSLLGAEQYF.

This clonotype has more than one count but fewer than ten. The V and J genes are TRBV20-1 and TRBJ1-5, with a tentative D call TRBD1 (6 bases). Germline CDR1 is DFQATT and CDR2 is SNEGSKA (reference sequence). This CDR3 has 13 amino acids. V dropped 4 bases and J dropped 0 bases, with 7 bases sitting between them. CDR3: CSATDSSNQPQHF. For the CDR3, the DNA is TGCAGTGCTACGGACAGTAGCAATCAGCCCCAGCATTTT.

This clonotype appeared many times. The chain carries TRBV27 and TRBJ2-5; D is perhaps TRBD1 or TRBD2 (6 bases each). Trimming pared 5 bases from V and 9 bases from J, leaving 22 bases between. The CDR3 is 15 amino acids. Germline CDR1 is MNHEY and CDR2 is SMNVEV (reference sequence). The CDR3 bases are TGTGCCAGCAGTCCAATCCGGGACACGGGGGATTCCCAGTACTTC. Translating it yields CASSPIRDTGDSQYF.

This clonotype was detected many times. V and J are TRBV20-1 and TRBJ2-5; D remains unclear. CDR1 and CDR2 from the germline V gene are DFQATT and SNEGSKA (reference sequence). Trimming stripped 0 bases from V and 1 base from J, with 9 bases between. The CDR3 loop spans 14 amino acids. The CDR3 coding sequence is TGCAGTGCTAGAGATCAGTCTGCCCAAGAGACCCAGTACTTC. Encoded protein: CSARDQSAQETQYF.

This clonotype occurred many times. The chain employs TRBV20-1 and TRBJ1-1, with a tentative D call TRBD1 (5 bases). CDR1 and CDR2 from the germline V gene are DFQATT and SNEGSKA (reference sequence). Trimming removed 1 base at V and 4 bases at J, with 22 bases between. The CDR3 runs to 17 residues. CDR3 sequence: CSARVRGLATLGTEAFF. CDR3 DNA sequence: TGCAGTGCTAGAGTACGGGGACTAGCTACCCTGGGCACTGAAGCTTTCTTT.

This clonotype has ten or more counts. The chain has TRBV6-2 or TRBV6-3 and TRBJ2-1; D is perhaps TRBD2 (5 bases). V was clipped by 2 bases and J by 5 bases, with 10 bases between them. CDR3 length equals 14 residues. Per germline, CDR1 MNHEY and CDR2 SVGEGT. CDR3 nucleotides: TGTGCCAGCAGTTACGGAGGCTTGAACAATGAGCAGTTCTTC. Amino acids: CASSYGGLNNEQFF.

This clonotype was counted many times. The chain employs TRBV7-2 and TRBJ1-3; 8 nucleotides agree with TRBD1. V was clipped by 5 bases and J by 4 bases; unmatched bases: 1. Germline loops: CDR1 SGHTA, CDR2 FQGNSA. The CDR3 is 13 amino acids. CDR3 loop: CASSRDRGNTIYF. The DNA for the CDR3 is TGTGCCAGCAGCAGGGACAGGGGAAACACCATATATTTT.